This T cell receptor (beta chain) comes out of a study of T cell repertoires in cytomegalovirus infection. Turning to this clonotype: Its matching antigen is unknown.

TCRdb independently ran MiXCR on the reads; one entry per CDR3 protein. This table has approximately 600,000 distinct CDR3 sequences, approximately 40% appearing once. CDR1 is LNHDA and CDR2 is SQIVND in the germline V gene (reference sequence). The CDR3 sequence is 13 residues long. V shed 5 bases and J shed 7 bases, with 12 bases lying between them. The clonotype originates from a human donor in good health (CMV status not recorded). Some clones in this sample may be carry-over from other donors' samples. This sequence joins TRBV19 and TRBJ2-1, with TRBD2 as a possible D gene (5 bases). This specimen consisted of cultured PBMCs, obtained from culture after CMV antigen stimulation. The CDR3 DNA reads TGTGCCAGTAGTCTAGCAAGTAGGAATGAGCAGTTCTTC. It codes for CASSLASRNEQFF.